A selection of T cell receptor beta chains follows, all from one sample in a study of T-cell reconstitution after alpha-beta-depleted transplantation in children. One entry per CDR3 protein, called by TCRdb with MiXCR from the PCR reads. Of over 200,000 distinct CDR3 sequences listed, approximately 9.5% are singletons. Sample: PBMCs from the stem cell graft donor, taken from the stem cell graft. The receptors come from a human donor who donated a stem cell graft to a child with acute lymphoblastic leukemia. CDR3s include the opening cysteine and the closing phenylalanine or tryptophan. D genes are given only for firm matches. Rows give clone size only sometimes, using once, few, many, or a class for an expanded clone.

D gene	V gene	J gene	clone size	CDR3 length	CDR3 protein	CDR3 DNA
-	TRBV18	TRBJ1-1	few	15	CASSYLSQGNTEAFF	TGTGCCAGCTCATACCTCTCACAGGGGAACACTGAAGCTTTCTTT
TRBD2	TRBV12-3/TRBV12-4	TRBJ2-5	-	19	CASSPGTSGGAVWQETQYF	TGTGCCAGCAGTCCGGGGACTAGCGGGGGGGCTGTATGGCAAGAGACCCAGTACTTC
-	TRBV7-2	TRBJ2-3	-	15	CASSLDTSSTDTQYF	TGTGCCAGCAGCTTAGACACCTCTAGCACAGATACGCAGTATTTT
-	TRBV5-1	TRBJ2-7	many	13	CASSLPDSYEQYF	TGCGCCAGCAGCTTACCGGACAGTTACGAGCAGTACTTC
TRBD1	TRBV7-9	TRBJ1-1	-	15	CASSPYRQGYTEAFF	TGTGCCAGCAGCCCCTATCGACAGGGCTACACTGAAGCTTTCTTT
-	TRBV10-1	TRBJ1-1	few	13	CASSTSGNTEAFF	TGCGCCAGCAGTACATCTGGGAACACTGAAGCTTTCTTT
TRBD2	TRBV7-2	TRBJ2-5	-	15	CASQSPEAGSETQYF	TGTGCCAGCCAATCCCCCGAAGCGGGATCCGAGACCCAGTACTTC
-	TRBV27	TRBJ1-1	few	14	CASSKPGREGEAFF	TGTGCCAGCAGTAAGCCTGGGCGGGAGGGTGAAGCTTTCTTT
-	TRBV12-3/TRBV12-4	TRBJ2-1	-	15	CASRPWKSSYNEQFF	TGTGCCAGCAGGCCGTGGAAGAGCTCCTACAATGAGCAGTTCTTC
-	TRBV27	TRBJ1-1	-	14	CASSQNGGGTEAFF	TGTGCCAGCAGTCAAAATGGGGGAGGCACTGAAGCTTTCTTT
-	TRBV12-3/TRBV12-4	TRBJ2-1	many	12	CASSFEGYEQFF	TGTGCCAGCAGTTTCGAGGGTTATGAGCAGTTCTTC
-	TRBV30	TRBJ1-1	-	12	CAWSDGNTEAFF	TGTGCCTGGAGTGATGGGAACACTGAAGCTTTCTTT
TRBD1	TRBV20-1	TRBJ1-5	many	15	CSARGGQGNNQPQHF	TGCAGTGCTAGAGGGGGACAGGGAAACAATCAGCCCCAGCATTTT
TRBD1	TRBV5-1	TRBJ2-7	few	15	CASSQSGTGRYEQYF	TGCGCCAGCAGCCAATCAGGGACAGGGAGATACGAGCAGTACTTC
-	TRBV12-3/TRBV12-4	TRBJ2-3	few	17	CASSLSPSAPSTDTQYF	TGTGCCAGCAGTTTAAGCCCCTCCGCCCCTAGCACAGATACGCAGTATTTT
TRBD1	TRBV7-6	TRBJ1-2	-	18	CASSLARVGGQSNYGYTF	TGTGCCAGCAGCTTAGCGCGGGTAGGGGGCCAGTCTAACTATGGCTACACCTTC
-	TRBV20-1	TRBJ2-3	-	13	CSVNGAVTDTQYF	TGCAGTGTCAACGGGGCAGTCACAGATACGCAGTATTTT
-	TRBV5-6	TRBJ1-5	few	14	CASSLGRSRHPQHF	TGTGCCAGCAGCTTGGGACGTTCTCGTCACCCCCAGCATTTT
-	TRBV25-1	TRBJ2-7	-	11	CASSSGDEQYF	TGTGCCAGCAGTTCTGGGGACGAGCAGTACTTC
TRBD2	TRBV11-2	TRBJ2-5	few	19	CASSSLAGLRTSGGETQYF	TGTGCCAGCAGCTCCCTGGCGGGGTTGAGGACTAGCGGGGGTGAGACCCAGTACTTC
-	TRBV20-1	TRBJ1-1	many	15	CSAREHRAGGTEAFF	TGCAGTGCTAGAGAACACAGGGCGGGGGGCACTGAAGCTTTCTTT
-	TRBV5-1	TRBJ1-1	few	19	CASSPLSSASGRLHSEAFF	TGCGCCAGCAGCCCGCTCTCGTCAGCCAGCGGCAGGCTACACTCCGAAGCTTTCTTT
-	TRBV3-1	TRBJ2-3	-	15	CASSQVTGRTDTQYF	TGTGCCAGCAGCCAAGTAACCGGCCGAACAGATACGCAGTATTTT
-	TRBV5-6	TRBJ2-5	-	20	CASSLNFPATWRDRRETQYF	TGTGCCAGCAGCTTGAATTTTCCGGCCACTTGGAGAGATAGAAGAGAGACCCAGTACTTC
TRBD1	TRBV4-2	TRBJ2-7	few	15	CASSESTGPFYEQYF	TGTGCCAGCAGCGAATCGACAGGGCCCTTCTACGAGCAGTACTTC
TRBD1	TRBV6-5	TRBJ1-2	-	14	CASSYSGQLYGYTF	TGTGCCAGCAGTTATTCGGGACAGCTCTATGGCTACACCTTC
-	TRBV3-1	TRBJ2-7	few	13	CASSQDEAYEQYF	TGTGCCAGCAGCCAAGACGAAGCCTACGAGCAGTACTTC
-	TRBV20-1	TRBJ1-5	-	14	CSARGGSIGQPQHF	TGCAGTGCTAGAGGGGGCAGCATCGGGCAGCCCCAGCATTTT
TRBD1	TRBV29-1	TRBJ2-7	-	15	CSAYLPGQGANEQYF	TGCAGCGCCTATCTCCCGGGACAGGGGGCAAACGAGCAGTACTTC
TRBD2	TRBV10-3	TRBJ2-7	many	14	CASHAGGKSYEQYF	TGTGCCAGCCATGCGGGGGGCAAATCCTACGAGCAGTACTTC